This passage covers 6 T cell receptor beta chains from one sample sequenced in a study of siplizumab effects on memory and regulatory T cells. TCRdb's copy holds only in-frame clones and misses some; the assay was immunoSEQ multiplex PCR. The sample yields 60,000 to 80,000 clones, 83% seen once. Source material: memory CD4+ T cells sorted from blood. The source of these receptors is a human donor in good health.

The chain joins TRBV19 to TRBJ2-5; 7 nucleotides line up with TRBD1. The end of the DNA is better explained by TRBJ2-7, so the J call may be wrong. The CDR3 is 13 residues long. The germline V gene encodes CDR1 LNHDA and CDR2 SQIVND (reference sequence). CDR3 residues: CASSIAGGYEQYF. The CDR3 DNA follows: TGTGCCAGTAGTATAGCAGGGGGCTACGAGCAGTACTTC.

The chain carries TRBV7-2 and TRBJ2-2, with TRBD2 identical over 8 bases. With 4 bases clipped from V and 5 bases from J, the junction kept 9 bases outside the gene matches. CDR1 SGHTA and CDR2 FQGNSA come from the germline V gene. The CDR3 covers 16 residues. Here the CDR3 reads CASSSNSGGPTGELFF. In DNA, the CDR3 is TGTGCCAGCAGCTCAAACTCGGGGGGGCCGACCGGGGAGCTGTTTTTT. The full variable domain, rest sourced from reference TRBV7-2 and TRBJ2-2, is GAGVSQSPSNKVTEKGKDVELRCDPISGHTALYWYRQSLGQGLEFLIYFQGNSAPDKSGLPSDRFSAERTGGSVSTLTIQRTQQEDSAVYLCASSSNSGGPTGELFFGEGSRLTVL.

This clone was counted a few times. The rearrangement links TRBV19 to TRBJ2-2, with 10 positions matching TRBD2. The CDR3 is 15 amino acids. V trimming: 4 bases; J trimming: 5 bases; junction bases outside the gene matches: 4. Germline V CDR1 and CDR2: LNHDA, SQIVND (reference sequence). The CDR3 region is CASSRPSGGTGELFF. The CDR3 region has the DNA TGTGCCAGTAGTAGGCCTAGCGGGGGTACCGGGGAGCTGTTTTTT.

V gene TRBV5-6 combines with J gene TRBJ2-7, with D unclear. The germline CDR1 and CDR2 sequences are SGHDT and YYEEEE. The V end was cut by 0 bases, the J end by 0 bases, with 7 bases between. This CDR3 has 14 amino acids. In nucleotides, the CDR3 is TGTGCCAGCAGCTTGGGGACGCACTCCTACGAGCAGTACTTC. Translation gives CASSLGTHSYEQYF.

The V and J genes are TRBV5-8 and TRBJ1-5, with D perhaps matching TRBD1 (5 bases). The germline V gene encodes CDR1 SGHTS and CDR2 YDEGEE. The CDR3 spans 15 residues. V was trimmed by 5 bases and J by 2 bases, leaving 14 bases between them. The CDR3 nucleotides read TGTGCCAGCAGTCAGAGGGGTAGAGGCAATCAGCCCCAGCATTTT. It translates to CASSQRGRGNQPQHF.

This clone appeared a single time. This sequence joins TRBV5-1 and TRBJ1-4, with D perhaps TRBD1 (5 bases). The CDR3 runs 14 residues. Germline V gene sequence: CDR1 SGHRS, CDR2 YFSETQ. V was shortened by 2 bases and J by 8 bases, with 13 bases between the two germline ends. CDR3 sequence (DNA): TGCGCCAGCAGCTTTGGGCAGGGAAGAGAAAAACTGTTTTTT. Translation gives CASSFGQGREKLFF.